The 2 T cell receptor beta chains below come from one sample, sequenced in a study of blood T cell repertoires in COVID-19. Sequencing was performed with immunoSEQ multiplex PCR; in TCRdb, only in-frame clones are kept and a portion is missing. Of 70,000 to 95,000 clones listed, 85% to 95% are singletons. The sample comprised peripheral blood. These receptor sequences come from a woman between 55 and 75 years old with active COVID-19.

V and J are TRBV12-5 and TRBJ1-2, with 8 bases matching TRBD1. This CDR3 comprises 15 residues. V lost 1 base and J lost 8; bases outside the gene matches: 9. Germline CDR1 reads LGHNT; CDR2 reads FRNRAP. The DNA for the CDR3 is TGTGCTAGTGGTTTGGCCCAGGGGGCAGAGAAAGGCTACACCTTC. Amino acid sequence: CASGLAQGAEKGYTF.

This sequence joins TRBV28 and TRBJ2-7, with 8 nucleotides matching TRBD2. Germline V gives CDR1 MDHEN, CDR2 SYDVKM. The CDR3 loop spans 16 amino acids. Germline trimming cut 5 bases from V and 7 bases from J; bases unmatched to any gene: 16. The CDR3 DNA reads as TGTGCCAGCAGTCCCCTACCAGGGACTAGTGGGCCTGAGCAGTACTTC. Translation: CASSPLPGTSGPEQYF.